This T cell receptor (beta chain) was recorded in a study of beta chain features in type 1 diabetes. Study-wide results and caveats: The question of HLA type influencing TCRB rearrangement was one that remained unresolved here. The similarity of naive, central memory and Treg TCRB repertoires appeared greater among patients than among healthy donors. Across all four CD4+ subsets, people with type 1 diabetes showed modestly shorter TCRB CDR3s.

This CDR3 has 15 residues. CDR1 and CDR2 (germline): SGHAT, FQNNGV. V was pared by 1 base and J by 2 bases, with 11 bases between. This clone was seen more than once but under ten times. The antigen is not known. The sequenced template was cDNA made from the entire isolated RNA. Profiled with immunoSEQ multiplex PCR; TCRdb holds only in-frame clones, not every one. The table includes approximately 470,000 clones, approximately 28% detected once. Sequenced input: naive CD4+ T cells from blood. V usage is TRBV11-2 and J usage is TRBJ2-5; possibly TRBD1 or TRBD2 for D (5 bases each). The receptor's source is a man between 18 and 35 years old in good health. The CDR3 loop is CASSLVLGVQETQYF. The DNA of the CDR3 is TGTGCCAGCAGCTTAGTACTAGGGGTACAAGAGACCCAGTACTTC.